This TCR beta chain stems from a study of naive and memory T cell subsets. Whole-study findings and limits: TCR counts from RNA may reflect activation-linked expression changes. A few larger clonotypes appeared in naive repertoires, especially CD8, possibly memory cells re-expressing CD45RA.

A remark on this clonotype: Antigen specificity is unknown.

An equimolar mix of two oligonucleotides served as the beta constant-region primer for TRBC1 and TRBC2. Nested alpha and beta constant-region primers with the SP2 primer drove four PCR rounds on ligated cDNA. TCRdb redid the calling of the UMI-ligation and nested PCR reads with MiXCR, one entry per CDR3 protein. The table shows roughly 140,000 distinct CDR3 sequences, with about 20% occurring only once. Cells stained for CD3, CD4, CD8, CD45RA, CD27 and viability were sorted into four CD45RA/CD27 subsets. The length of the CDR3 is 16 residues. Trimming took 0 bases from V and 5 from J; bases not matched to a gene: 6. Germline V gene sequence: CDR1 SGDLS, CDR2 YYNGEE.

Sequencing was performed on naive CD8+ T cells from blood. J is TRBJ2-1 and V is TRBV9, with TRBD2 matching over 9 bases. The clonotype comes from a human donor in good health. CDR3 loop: CASSVAGLAGHNEQFF. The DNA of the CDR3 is TGTGCCAGCAGCGTAGCCGGGCTAGCGGGACACAATGAGCAGTTCTTC.